The TCR beta chain described here comes from a study of Siglec-9 on CD8 T cells in melanoma (dated by TCRdb to the late 2010s). Background on the whole study: The study examined the expression of Siglec-9 on CD8+ T cells and how Siglec-9 regulates T cells within the melanoma tumor microenvironment.

The CDR3 runs 14 amino acids, cysteine and phenylalanine included. The only DNA kept is the CDR3, 42 bases in frame from the first base. Taken from the germline V gene, the CDR1 and CDR2 loops are MNHEY and SVGAGI. V trim: 0 bases; J trim: 4 bases; unmatched bases: 0. What the study reported, not specific to this receptor: According to the reported findings, Siglec-9 marked and regulated a subset of effector memory CD8+ T cells that seemed to build up inside melanoma tumors.

This clone is termed medium-sized (0.01 to 0.1%). It lacks a known antigen. No much larger clonotype is one base removed from it; base qualities were not supplied. Receptor amplification or capture employed the immunoSEQ multiplex PCR assay. In its TCRdb copy, this immuneACCESS table keeps in-frame sequences only and misses some clones. Where compared with another copy, unresolved V genes explain less than half of these, and the others have no known cause. Within this sample are 25,000 to 30,000 clones, with approximately 80% of them counted one time only. The biggest ten clones account for approximately 6.4% of the sample.

This receptor was taken from a human donor in good health. The sample consisted of Siglec-9- CD8+ T cells sorted from blood. The cell subset or site label for this specimen denotes: CD8 T cells lacking Siglec-9. The rearrangement joined TRBV6-5 to TRBJ1-1; TRBD1 agrees with 9 junctional bases. The DNA reads TGTGCCAGCAGTTACTCACAGGGGGCCACTGAAGCTTTCTTT. It translates as CASSYSQGATEAFF.